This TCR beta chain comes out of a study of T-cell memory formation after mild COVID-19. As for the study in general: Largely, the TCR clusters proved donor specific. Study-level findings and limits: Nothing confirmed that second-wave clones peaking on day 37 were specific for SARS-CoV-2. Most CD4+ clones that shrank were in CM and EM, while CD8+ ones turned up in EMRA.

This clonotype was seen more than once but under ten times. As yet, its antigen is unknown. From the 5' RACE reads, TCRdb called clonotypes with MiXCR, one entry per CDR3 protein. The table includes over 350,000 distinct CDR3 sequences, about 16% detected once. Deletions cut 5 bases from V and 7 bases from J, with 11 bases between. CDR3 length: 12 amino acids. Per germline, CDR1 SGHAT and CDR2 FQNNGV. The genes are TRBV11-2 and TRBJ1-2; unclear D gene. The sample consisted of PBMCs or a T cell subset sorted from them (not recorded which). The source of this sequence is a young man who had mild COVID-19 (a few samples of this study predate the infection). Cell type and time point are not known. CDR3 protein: CASSERLPGYTF. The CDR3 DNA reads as TGTGCCAGCAGCGAACGATTGCCTGGCTACACCTTC. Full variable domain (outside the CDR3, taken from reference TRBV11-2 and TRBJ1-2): EAGVAQSPRYKIIEKRQSVAFWCNPISGHATLYWYQQILGQGPKLLIQFQNNGVVDDSQLPKDRFSAERLKGVDSTLKIQPAKLEDSAVYLCASSERLPGYTFGSGTRLTVV.